There are many counts of the clone carrying this T cell receptor beta chain. The antigen remains undetermined. The sample belongs to a study of T cells in Graves' hyperthyroidism and ophthalmopathy. TCR beta CDR3 region amplification was performed from RNA transcripts. The HTBI set primed first-round TCR CDR3 RT-PCR. Via MiXCR, TCRdb re-called the multiplex PCR reads, giving one row per CDR3 protein. The sample has about 480,000 distinct CDR3 sequences, around 22% seen once; the top ten hold around 10%. Diagnoses were established using clinical symptoms, serum thyroxine and TRAb, thyroid ultrasound and orbital computed tomography. Study-level results: Most expanded thyroid clonotypes above 0.001 recurred in blood.

The receptor's source is a woman younger than 45 with Graves' ophthalmopathy. Input material: blood.

The CDR3 region is CASSLDTGYGNQPQHF. CDR3 nucleotide sequence: TGCGCCAGCAGCTTGGACACAGGGTATGGCAATCAGCCCCAGCATTTT. The chain has TRBV5-1 and TRBJ1-5, with D possibly being TRBD1 (6 bases). V shed 0 bases and J shed 2 bases, with 12 bases lying between them. The length of the CDR3 is 16 residues. Germline assignment: CDR1 SGHRS and CDR2 YFSETQ.